This T cell receptor (beta chain) is from a study of T cells in narcolepsy. About the study: Healthy controls were enrolled alongside patients with narcolepsy type 1 or type 2. Study results and caveats: Same-patient CSF and blood CD4+ T cell clonotypes included HCRT-specific and TRIB2-specific autoreactive ones. Reportedly, autoreactive clonotypes were serially detected in patients' blood but not controls'.

The germline V gene encodes CDR1 MNHEY and CDR2 SVGAGI. The CDR3 is 12 amino acids. After removal of 4 bases from V and 11 bases from J, the junction contained 6 bases not matched to a gene. Clones were sequenced by immunoSEQ multiplex PCR, and TCRdb holds only the in-frame ones, with some missing. Among tens of thousands of clones listed, around 81% were seen once. Worth noting for this clone: Its matching antigen is unknown.

Sequenced: CD45RA- memory CD4+ T cells from PBMCs. The receptor was derived from a human donor with narcolepsy. The chain uses TRBV6-5 and TRBJ2-7; 9 bases align to TRBD1. The CDR3 DNA follows: TGTGCCAGCAGTTCGAGGACAGGGGAGAAGTACTTC. This translates into CASSSRTGEKYF.